Below are 9 T cell receptor beta chains sequenced from a single sample in a study of blood T cells in healthy people across ages. Combining a sample-barcoded 5' primer with a J-beta primer mix, a second PCR ran for about 6 to 12 cycles. MiXCR, run by TCRdb on the 5' RACE reads, gives a single entry per CDR3 protein. The repertoire holds roughly 1.7 million distinct CDR3 sequences, with 34% as singletons. The sequenced sample was blood. The receptors originated from a woman younger than 45 in good health.

To note about this clonotype: Being one base from a much bigger clone, this may be a read error. The chain is built from TRBV29-1 and TRBJ2-1; TRBD2 matches at 7 bases. Looked up from germline, CDR1 is SQVTM and CDR2 is ANQGSEA. The CDR3 contains 16 residues. Unmatched junction bases numbered 14, after V lost 2 bases and J lost 7 bases. The CDR3 nucleotides read TGCAGCGTTGAAAGGGCGTTGGAGGGACTAAGAAATGAGCAGTTCTTC. Translating it yields CSVERALEGLRNEQFF.

This clonotype was seen repeatedly, ten times or more. CDR3: CSVADPGYGYTF. The DNA for the CDR3 is TGCAGCGTTGCCGACCCGGGATATGGCTACACCTTC. The genes are TRBV29-1 and TRBJ1-2, with unresolved D. This CDR3 spans 12 amino acids. V lost 4 bases, J lost 5 bases, and 11 bases lay in between. Germline V gene data show CDR1 as SQVTM and CDR2 as ANQGSEA.

This clonotype has ten or more counts. The chain couples TRBV20-1 to TRBJ2-7; possible D gene TRBD1, 5 bases. The V end lost 3 bases, the J end lost 2 bases, and 8 bases lay between the germline ends. This CDR3 comprises 12 residues. The V gene's germline CDR1 is DFQATT and CDR2 SNEGSKA (reference sequence). CDR3 sequence reads: CSASDRAYEQYF. The CDR3, as DNA: TGCAGTGCTAGCGACAGAGCCTACGAGCAGTACTTC.

CDR3: CATRFWGVAGNSPLHF. In nucleotides, the CDR3 is TGTGCCACCAGATTCTGGGGGGTTGCAGGGAATTCACCCCTCCACTTT. The V and J genes are TRBV15 and TRBJ1-6; TRBD1 might be the D (5 bases). The length of the CDR3 is 16 residues. V was cut by 6 bases and J by 7 bases, with 19 bases left in between. Germline values: CDR1 LNHNV, CDR2 YYDKDF (reference sequence). The full variable domain, rest sourced from reference TRBV15 and TRBJ1-6, is DAMVIQNPRYQVTQFGKPVTLSCSQTLNHNVMYWYQQKSSQAPKLLFHYYDKDFNNEADTPDNFQSRRPNTSFCFLDIRSPGLGDTAMYLCATRFWGVAGNSPLHFGNGTRLTVT.

The genes are TRBV7-9 and TRBJ2-5, with D perhaps matching TRBD1 (5 bases). The J call may not be correct, given that the DNA end is closer to TRBJ2-1. Germline V CDR1 and CDR2: SEHNR, FQNEAQ (reference sequence). CDR3 length equals 18 residues. The CDR3 DNA sequence: TGTGCCAGCAGCTTAGAGGAAGTGGACACATTGTACCAAGAGACCCAGTTCTTC. Protein sequence: CASSLEEVDTLYQETQFF.

V is TRBV24-1 and J is TRBJ2-5; TRBD2 matches at 10 bases. Germline V gene sequence: CDR1 KGHDR, CDR2 SFDVKD. The CDR3 has 15 amino acids. V dropped 5 bases and J dropped 5; count of bases not matched to a gene: 7. The CDR3 protein is CATSGLAGVRETQYF. CDR3 nucleotide sequence: TGTGCCACCAGTGGTCTAGCGGGAGTCCGGGAGACCCAGTACTTC.

The chain combines TRBV6-5 with TRBJ2-1; 8 bases match TRBD2. The V and J ends lost 7 bases and 6 bases, in that order; junction bases with no gene match: 11. CDR1 and CDR2 from the germline V gene are MNHEY and SVGAGI. This CDR3 is built from 15 residues. CDR3 amino acids: CASTRGAGVGNEQFF. The CDR3 coding sequence is TGTGCCAGCACCAGAGGAGCGGGGGTCGGCAATGAGCAGTTCTTC.

The chain recombines TRBV6-1 with TRBJ2-7, with 10 positions matching TRBD1. The germline V gene encodes CDR1 MNHNS and CDR2 SASEGT. The CDR3 is 15 residues long. Unmatched junction bases numbered 12, after V lost 6 bases and J lost 7 bases. The CDR3 DNA reads TGTGCCAGCAGAGCGGGACAGGGGCGCGCCGAGGAGCAGTACTTC. Amino acid sequence: CASRAGQGRAEEQYF.

V is TRBV11-3 and J is TRBJ2-1; 11 nucleotides align to TRBD2. Germline lookup yields CDR1 SGHNT and CDR2 YENEEA. The V gene end was trimmed by 1 base and the J gene end by 9 bases; junction bases not matched to a gene: 8. The CDR3 covers 16 residues. CDR3 nucleotides: TGTGCCAGCAGCTTAGTCGGGACTAGCGGAGGCGGTGAGCAGTTCTTC. It yields the protein CASSLVGTSGGGEQFF.